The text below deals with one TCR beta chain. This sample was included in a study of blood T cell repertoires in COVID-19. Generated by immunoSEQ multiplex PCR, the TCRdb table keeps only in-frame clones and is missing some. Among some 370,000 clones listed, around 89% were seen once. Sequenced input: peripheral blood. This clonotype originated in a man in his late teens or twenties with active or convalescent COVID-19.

CDR3 in DNA: TGTGCCAGCAGTTTAACAGAATCCTACAATGAGCAGTTCTTC. This sequence encodes CASSLTESYNEQFF. V and J are TRBV27 and TRBJ2-1; D remains ambiguous. Germline V gives CDR1 MNHEY, CDR2 SMNVEV (reference sequence). This CDR3 comprises 14 residues. Trimming took off 2 bases at V and 1 base at J, with 6 bases between the two ends.